Listed here are 25 T cell receptor beta chains from one sample, sequenced in a study of cytomegalovirus exposure and HLA in healthy donors. PCR primers comprised 60 Vbeta and 13 Jbeta primers. TCRdb's copy holds only in-frame clones and misses some; the assay was immunoSEQ multiplex PCR. The profile shows under 200,000 clones, roughly 85% of them singletons. Sequenced sample: PBMCs. These receptors all stem from a man aged 25-45 years in good health and CMV-seropositive.

This clone was seen once. The chain uses TRBV28 and TRBJ2-7, with 7 bases aligning to TRBD2. This CDR3 has 13 residues. Per germline, CDR1 MDHEN and CDR2 SYDVKM. V lost 5 bases to trimming and J lost 6 bases; unmatched junction nucleotides: 7. Written as DNA, the CDR3 is TGTGCCAGCAGTACCCCCGGGAGGCCCGAGCAGTACGTC. Translating gives CASSTPGRPEQYV.

J is TRBJ1-2 and V is TRBV7-9; D is perhaps TRBD1 (5 bases). Trimming shortened V by 4 bases and J by 4 bases, and 7 bases separated the two germline ends. The V gene's germline CDR1 is SEHNR and CDR2 FQNEAQ (reference sequence). The CDR3 is 12 residues long. CDR3 nucleotide sequence: TGTGCCAGCAGCTCGGACACCTATGGCTACACCTTC. Protein: CASSSDTYGYTF.

The chain carries TRBV5-4 and TRBJ2-1, with TRBD2 matching over 15 bases. After removal of 4 bases from V and 6 bases from J, the junction contained 5 bases not matched to a gene. CDR1 and CDR2 (germline): SGHNT, YYREEE (reference sequence). This CDR3 has 16 amino acids. The CDR3 region is CASSLGLAGGTNEQFF. Written as DNA, the CDR3 is TGTGCCAGCAGCCTGGGACTAGCGGGAGGCACCAATGAGCAGTTCTTC.

The genes are TRBV19 and TRBJ2-6; D is unresolved. The V end lost 3 bases, the J end lost 1 base, and 10 bases lay between the germline ends. Germline V gene data show CDR1 as LNHDA and CDR2 as SQIVND (reference sequence). The CDR3 is made up of 16 amino acids. The CDR3: CASSMSRSSGANVLTF. Written as DNA, the CDR3 is TGTGCCAGTAGTATGTCGAGGAGTTCTGGGGCCAACGTCCTGACTTTC.

The chain has TRBV6-5 and TRBJ1-2; a weak D match, TRBD1 (6 bases). This CDR3 is built from 15 residues. Germline CDR1 is MNHEY and CDR2 is SVGAGI. The V gene lost 0 bases and the J gene lost 5 bases, with 13 bases spanning the gap. CDR3 nucleotide sequence: TGTGCCAGCAGTTACTCTACCCAGGGGTTATATGGCTACACCTTC. Protein sequence: CASSYSTQGLYGYTF.

The chain combines TRBV29-1 with TRBJ1-4; D is ambiguous. V dropped 0 bases and J dropped 3 bases, with 5 bases sitting between them. The germline CDR1 and CDR2 sequences are SQVTM and ANQGSEA. There are 13 residues in the CDR3. CDR3 sequence (DNA): TGCAGCGTTGAAGAGGGCCCTAATGAAAAACTGTTTTTT. It encodes CSVEEGPNEKLFF.

V and J are TRBV5-1 and TRBJ2-7, with D possibly TRBD2 on 5 matching bases. CDR3 length: 14 residues. CDR1 and CDR2 from the germline V gene are SGHRS and YFSETQ. Between the trimmed V and J ends, which lost 0 bases and 1 base, there was a span of 8 bases. The CDR3 sequence is CASSLVSGSYEQYV. The CDR3 nucleotides are TGCGCCAGCAGCTTGGTTTCGGGGTCCTACGAGCAGTACGTC.

The chain uses TRBV5-1 and TRBJ1-1; tentative D call: TRBD1 (5 bases). CDR3 length equals 15 residues. The V end lost 0 bases, the J end lost 1 base, and 10 bases lay between the germline ends. CDR1 and CDR2 from the germline V gene are SGHRS and YFSETQ. CDR3 in amino acids: CASSLGSTGNTEAFF. The CDR3 DNA is TGCGCCAGCAGCTTGGGGTCCACAGGGAACACTGAAGCTTTCTTT.

V usage is TRBV4-2 and J usage is TRBJ1-1; D remains ambiguous. The V end was cut by 1 base, the J end by 4 bases, with 7 bases between. Per the germline V gene, CDR1 is LGHNA and CDR2 is YNFKEQ. This CDR3 is built from 13 residues. The CDR3 DNA is TGTGCCAGCAGCCAAGGGCTAGGCACTGAAGCTTTCTTT. Amino acids: CASSQGLGTEAFF.

This chain connects TRBV5-4 to TRBJ2-3; 8 nucleotides align to TRBD1. V trimming: 0 bases; J trimming: 6 bases; junction bases outside the gene matches: 18. Per the germline V gene, CDR1 is SGHNT and CDR2 is YYREEE (reference sequence). This CDR3 is 19 amino acids long. The CDR3 coding sequence is TGTGCCAGCAGCTTGGTCGGACAGGGAAAATGGGCTGGGTCCGATACGCAGTATTTT. Translating gives CASSLVGQGKWAGSDTQYF.

The chain couples TRBV2 to TRBJ2-7, with 10 bases that match TRBD1. Germline CDR1 is SNHLY and CDR2 is FYNNEI. V was pared by 6 bases and J by 3 bases, with 8 bases of the junction left unmatched. The CDR3 has 15 residues. For the CDR3, the DNA is TGTGCCAGCAGCCGGGACAGGGGTTCCCTCTACGAGCAGTACTTC. Residues: CASSRDRGSLYEQYF.

The chain uses TRBV2 and TRBJ2-7; 8 bases line up with TRBD1. Germline lookup yields CDR1 SNHLY and CDR2 FYNNEI. Trimming at V came to 4 bases and at J to 2 bases, leaving 7 bases not matched to a gene. This CDR3 contains 15 residues. In nucleotides, the CDR3 is TGTGCCAGCAGTGCCGGGACAGGCCAAGCCTACGAGCAGTACGTC. This translates into CASSAGTGQAYEQYV.

The genes are TRBV2 and TRBJ1-1; TRBD1 matches at 8 bases. The CDR3 runs to 12 residues. Per the germline V gene, CDR1 is SNHLY and CDR2 is FYNNEI. Losses at the gene ends were 1 base for V and 11 bases for J; bases not matched to a gene: 3. As DNA, the CDR3 is TGTGCCAGCAGTGAAGACAGGGGGTCGGCTTTCTTT. Translation: CASSEDRGSAFF.

The sample holds one count of this clone. V gene TRBV7-9 combines with J gene TRBJ2-1; D is perhaps TRBD2 (6 bases). The V gene lost 4 bases and the J gene lost 1 base, with 17 bases spanning the gap. The CDR3 runs to 17 residues. Germline loops: CDR1 SEHNR, CDR2 FQNEAQ (reference sequence). The CDR3 loop is CASSSFPAGLSYNEQFF. The CDR3 DNA follows: TGTGCCAGCAGCTCCTTTCCTGCGGGACTTTCCTACAATGAGCAGTTCTTC.

This clone was observed a few times. For the CDR3, the DNA is TGTGCCAGCAGATTTACCGGGACAGGGGGCTACGAGCAGTACTTC. It codes for CASRFTGTGGYEQYF. The chain combines TRBV7-2 with TRBJ2-7; 11 bases line up with TRBD1. This CDR3 has 15 residues. Germline loops: CDR1 SGHTA, CDR2 FQGNSA. Trimming removed 6 bases from V and 3 bases from J; junction bases left unmatched: 7.

J is TRBJ2-1 and V is TRBV27; D might be TRBD2 (5 bases). V lost 5 bases, J lost 8 bases, and 16 bases lay in between. The CDR3 spans 14 residues. The germline CDR1 and CDR2 sequences are MNHEY and SMNVEV (reference sequence). The CDR3 DNA reads as TGTGCCAGCAGTCCACGGACTGGTCCGGATGAGCAGTTCTTC. Its protein product is CASSPRTGPDEQFF.

Remarks on this clone: Germline and junction disagree at one end, which may indicate a read error. The chain combines TRBV7-9 with TRBJ2-3, with a possible D match to TRBD1 (5 bases). This CDR3 region has 16 residues. CDR1 and CDR2 (germline): SEHNR, FQNEAQ (reference sequence). CDR3 in DNA: TGTTCCAGCAGTACCCTGGGGCTTCTAGGTACAGATACGCAGTATTTT. It translates to CSSSTLGLLGTDTQYF.

The chain links TRBV27 to TRBJ1-5, with TRBD1 as a possible D gene (5 bases). Germline V gene data show CDR1 as MNHEY and CDR2 as SMNVEV (reference sequence). The ends were cut back, 3 bases at V and 2 bases at J, with 8 bases in the middle. The CDR3 consists of 14 residues. The CDR3 loop reads CASSFQGGNQPQHF. CDR3 bases: TGTGCCAGCAGTTTCCAGGGCGGCAATCAGCCCCAGCATTTT.

Worth noting for this clone: The sample carries other DNA sequences with the same CDR3. The chain joins TRBV30 to TRBJ2-1, with unresolved D. Germline V gene lookup returns CDR1 GTSNPN and CDR2 SVGIG (reference sequence). This CDR3 spans 11 amino acids. V was cut by 3 bases and J by 7 bases, with 7 bases left in between. The CDR3: CAWSSSNEQFF. The CDR3 region has the DNA TGTGCCTGGAGCTCTTCGAATGAGCAGTTCTTC.

This clone has just a few counts. The chain combines TRBV7-9 with TRBJ2-5, with 9 bases that match TRBD2. V dropped 1 base and J dropped 5; count of bases not matched to a gene: 11. The CDR3 is 17 residues long. The germline CDR1 and CDR2 sequences are SEHNR and FQNEAQ (reference sequence). The CDR3 protein is CASSLETSGEVRETQYF. The CDR3 nucleotides are TGTGCCAGCAGCTTAGAGACTAGCGGAGAGGTCCGGGAGACCCAGTACTTC. The variable domain in full, with the rest retrieved from reference TRBV7-9 and TRBJ2-5, is DTGVSQNPRHKITKRGQNVTFRCDPISEHNRLYWYRQTLGQGPEFLTYFQNEAQLEKSRLLSDRFSAERPKGSFSTLEIQRTEQGDSAMYLCASSLETSGEVRETQYFGPGTRLLVL.

The V gene is TRBV6-4, the J gene TRBJ2-1; D remains ambiguous. The CDR3 is 16 amino acids. V lost 3 bases and J lost 1, with 13 bases in between. Germline loops: CDR1 MRHNA, CDR2 SNTAGT. The CDR3, as DNA: TGTGCCAGCAGTGAATTCATGGTGCAGTCCTACAATGAGCAGTTCTTC. Its protein is CASSEFMVQSYNEQFF.

The chain couples TRBV4-1 to TRBJ2-3; tentatively, D is TRBD2 (8 bases). Germline lookup yields CDR1 MGHRA and CDR2 YSYEKL. There are 19 residues in the CDR3. Trimming took off 4 bases at V and 5 bases at J, with 28 bases between the two ends. CDR3 region: CASSPRGGRTGRAGDTQYF. CDR3 bases: TGCGCCAGCAGCCCCAGGGGGGGTAGAACCGGGAGGGCGGGAGATACGCAGTATTTT.

V and J are TRBV9 and TRBJ2-2; tentatively, D is TRBD2 (6 bases). The V gene lost 1 base and the J gene lost 4 bases, with 20 bases spanning the gap. This CDR3 has 18 residues. Germline V CDR1 and CDR2: SGDLS, YYNGEE. CDR3 sequence (DNA): TGTGCCAGCAGCGTAAGGTTGAGGGAGGCGGCCGGCACCGGGGAGCTGTTTTTT. It yields the protein CASSVRLREAAGTGELFF.

This clone was observed a handful of times. Other DNA sequences in this specimen translate into the identical CDR3. The gene calls are TRBV5-8 and TRBJ1-1, with no clear D. This CDR3 contains 13 residues. The germline CDR1 and CDR2 sequences are SGHTS and YDEGEE. V lost 0 bases and J 0 bases, leaving 3 bases between the germline ends. The CDR3 DNA reads TGTGCCAGCAGCTTGGGAGTGAACACTGAAGCTTTCTTT. It specifies CASSLGVNTEAFF.

In its sample, this clone was seen once. V is TRBV7-9 and J is TRBJ2-7, with D tentatively TRBD1 (6 bases). CDR1 and CDR2 from the germline V gene are SEHNR and FQNEAQ (reference sequence). The V end was cut by 11 bases, the J end by 2 bases, with 16 bases between. This CDR3 is built from 13 residues. The CDR3 protein is CALESGDTYEQYF. In DNA form, the CDR3 reads TGTGCCCTCGAGTCCGGGGACACCTACGAGCAGTACTTC.